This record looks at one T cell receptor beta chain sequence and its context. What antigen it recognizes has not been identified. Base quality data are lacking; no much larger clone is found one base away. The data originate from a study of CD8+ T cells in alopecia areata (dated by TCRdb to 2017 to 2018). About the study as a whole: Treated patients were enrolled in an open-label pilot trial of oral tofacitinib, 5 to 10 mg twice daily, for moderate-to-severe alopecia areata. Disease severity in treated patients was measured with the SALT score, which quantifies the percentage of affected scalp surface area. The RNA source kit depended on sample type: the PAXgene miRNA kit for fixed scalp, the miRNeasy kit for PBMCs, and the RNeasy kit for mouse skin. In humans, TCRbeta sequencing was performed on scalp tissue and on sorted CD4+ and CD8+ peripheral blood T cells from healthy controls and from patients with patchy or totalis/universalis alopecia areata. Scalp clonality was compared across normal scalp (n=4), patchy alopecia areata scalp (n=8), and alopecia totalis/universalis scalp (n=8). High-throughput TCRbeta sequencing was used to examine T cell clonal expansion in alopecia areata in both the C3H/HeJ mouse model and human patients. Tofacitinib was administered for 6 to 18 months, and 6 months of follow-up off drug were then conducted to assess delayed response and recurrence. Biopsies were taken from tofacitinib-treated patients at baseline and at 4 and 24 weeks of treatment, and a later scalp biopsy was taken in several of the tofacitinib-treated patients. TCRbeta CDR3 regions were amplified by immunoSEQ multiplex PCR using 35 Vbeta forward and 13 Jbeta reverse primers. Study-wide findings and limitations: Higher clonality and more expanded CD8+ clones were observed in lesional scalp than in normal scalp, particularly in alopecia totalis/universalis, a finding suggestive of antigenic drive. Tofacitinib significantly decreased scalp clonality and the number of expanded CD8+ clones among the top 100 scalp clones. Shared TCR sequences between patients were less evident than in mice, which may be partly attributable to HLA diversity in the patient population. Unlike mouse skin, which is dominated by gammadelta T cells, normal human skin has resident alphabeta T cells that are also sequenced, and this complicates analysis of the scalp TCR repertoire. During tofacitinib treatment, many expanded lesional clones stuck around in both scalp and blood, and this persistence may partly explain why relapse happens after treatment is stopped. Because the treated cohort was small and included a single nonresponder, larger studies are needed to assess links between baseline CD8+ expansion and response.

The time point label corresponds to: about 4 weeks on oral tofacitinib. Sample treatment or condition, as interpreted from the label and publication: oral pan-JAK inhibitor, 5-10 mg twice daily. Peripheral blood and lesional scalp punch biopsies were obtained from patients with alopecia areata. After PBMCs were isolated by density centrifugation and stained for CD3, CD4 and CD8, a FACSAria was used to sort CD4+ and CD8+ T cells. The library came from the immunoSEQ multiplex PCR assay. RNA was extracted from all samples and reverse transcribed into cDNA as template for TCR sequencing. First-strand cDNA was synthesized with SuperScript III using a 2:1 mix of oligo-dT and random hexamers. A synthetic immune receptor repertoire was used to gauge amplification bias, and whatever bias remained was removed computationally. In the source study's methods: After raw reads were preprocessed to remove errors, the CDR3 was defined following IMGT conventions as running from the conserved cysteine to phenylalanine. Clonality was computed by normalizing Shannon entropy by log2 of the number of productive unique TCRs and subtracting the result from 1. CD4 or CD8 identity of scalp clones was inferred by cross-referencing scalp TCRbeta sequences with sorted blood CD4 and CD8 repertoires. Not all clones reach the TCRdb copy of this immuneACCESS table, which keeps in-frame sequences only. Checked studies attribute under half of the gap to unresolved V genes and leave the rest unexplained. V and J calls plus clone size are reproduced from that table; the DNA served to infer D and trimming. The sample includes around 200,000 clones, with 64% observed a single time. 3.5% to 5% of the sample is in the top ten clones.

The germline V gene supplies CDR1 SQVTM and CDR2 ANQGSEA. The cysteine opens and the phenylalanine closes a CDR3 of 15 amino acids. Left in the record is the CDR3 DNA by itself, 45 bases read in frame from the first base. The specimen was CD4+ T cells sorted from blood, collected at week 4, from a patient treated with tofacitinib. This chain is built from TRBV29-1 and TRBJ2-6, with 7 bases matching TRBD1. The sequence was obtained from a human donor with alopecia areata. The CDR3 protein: CNVGDSYSGANVLTF. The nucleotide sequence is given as TGCAACGTAGGGGACAGTTACTCTGGGGCCAACGTCCTGACTTTC.